This T cell receptor beta chain was sequenced during a study of cytomegalovirus exposure and HLA in healthy donors. Germline V gene lookup returns CDR1 SEHNR and CDR2 FQNEAQ (reference sequence). The CDR3 totals 14 residues. The V gene lost 1 base and the J gene lost 4 bases, with 8 bases spanning the gap. Findings and limits, study-wide: A later analysis linked a missense DCLRE1C variant to TCR beta V- and J-gene trimming. The study reported that TCR beta sequences accurately predicted HLA-A and HLA-B alleles in most subjects. The productive fraction for most TCR beta V segments was about 87% or about 30% in an earlier analysis.

Vbeta (60) and Jbeta (13) primers were used in the PCR. This table comes from immunoSEQ multiplex PCR, and its TCRdb copy is limited to in-frame clones, with some not included. The repertoire includes 75,000 to 90,000 clones, 78% of them detected once, and 4.5% to 7% sits in the top ten. With regard to this clone: Antigen: not known.

The receptor comes from a male donor in good health and CMV-seropositive. The rearrangement uses TRBV7-9 and TRBJ2-1; D uncertain. Sequenced: PBMCs. Here the CDR3 DNA reads TGTGCCAGCAGCTTAGTGGCGGATTACAATGAGCAGTTCTTC. Translation gives CASSLVADYNEQFF.